Shown below are 20 T cell receptor beta chains from a single sample sequenced in a study of T cells after yellow fever vaccination. TCRdb reanalysed the 5' RACE reads using MiXCR and keeps one entry per CDR3 protein. The table lists some 300,000 distinct CDR3 sequences, about 10% of them singletons. The sequenced sample was CD4+ T cells sorted from PBMCs, obtained 45 days after the yellow fever booster vaccination. These TCRs come from a man between 18 and 29 years old who received the YFV17D yellow fever vaccine.

This clonotype was recorded many times. The rearrangement joins TRBV5-5 to TRBJ2-7, with 9 nucleotides matching TRBD1. The CDR3 runs to 16 residues. V lost 4 bases, J lost 1 base, and 9 bases stayed unmatched. In germline, CDR1 is SGHKS, CDR2 YYEKEE (reference sequence). The chain's CDR3 is CASSGKPGQGSYEQYV. The CDR3 DNA reads as TGTGCCAGCAGCGGAAAACCGGGACAGGGTTCCTACGAGCAGTACGTC.

The chain carries TRBV5-1 and TRBJ1-4; 11 bases map to TRBD1. The V segment lost 4 bases and the J segment 8 bases; nucleotides outside the gene matches: 7. Germline lookup yields CDR1 SGHRS and CDR2 YFSETQ. This CDR3 has 15 residues. The CDR3 sequence: CASSRFGTGGEKLFF. The CDR3 DNA is TGCGCCAGCAGCCGCTTTGGGACAGGGGGAGAAAAACTGTTTTTT.

This clonotype came up a few times. This chain connects TRBV9 to TRBJ1-1; D gene unclear. V was trimmed by 4 bases and J by 4 bases, leaving 14 bases between them. Germline CDR1 SGDLS, CDR2 YYNGEE. The CDR3 sequence is 14 residues long. CDR3 DNA sequence: TGTGCCAGCAGCCCTCAGGTCATGGGCACTGAAGCTTTCTTT. As protein: CASSPQVMGTEAFF.

This rearrangement joins TRBV15 to TRBJ1-5, with unresolved D. The CDR3 sequence is 14 residues long. Per germline, CDR1 LNHNV and CDR2 YYDKDF (reference sequence). V lost 5 bases to trimming and J lost 2 bases, with 10 bases between them. CDR3 coding DNA: TGTGCCACCAGCTGGGAGGGTTGCAATCAGCCCCAGCATTTT. It yields the protein CATSWEGCNQPQHF.

This clonotype came up many times. This chain connects TRBV19 to TRBJ2-7, with 7 bases lining up with TRBD1. This CDR3 comprises 16 residues. The V and J ends lost 6 bases and 2 bases, in that order; junction bases with no gene match: 13. Germline V gene data show CDR1 as LNHDA and CDR2 as SQIVND (reference sequence). Here the CDR3 DNA reads TGTGCCAGTAGCACCCTGTCCGGGACAGCCGCCTACGAGCAGTACTTC. Its protein product is CASSTLSGTAAYEQYF.

The chain carries TRBV6-2 or TRBV6-3 and TRBJ1-1; D not resolved. V gave up 7 bases and J gave up 9 bases, with 18 bases separating them. Germline loops: CDR1 MNHEY, CDR2 SVGEGT. There are 13 residues in the CDR3. CDR3 sequence: CASISDPYSQAFF. Written as DNA, the CDR3 is TGTGCCAGCATTTCCGACCCGTACAGCCAAGCTTTCTTT.

This clonotype was seen repeatedly, ten times or more. The V and J genes are TRBV4-3 and TRBJ2-5; the D gene is possibly TRBD1 (6 bases). V was trimmed by 0 bases and J by 5 bases, leaving 13 bases between them. Looked up from germline, CDR1 is LGHNA and CDR2 is YSLEER. The CDR3 sequence is 15 residues long. The DNA of the CDR3 is TGCGCCAGCAGCCAAGAGGGACACCCGACGGAGACCCAGTACTTC. As protein: CASSQEGHPTETQYF.

This clonotype showed up just a few times. The CDR3 DNA sequence: TGTGCCAGCAGCGCCAATGGCCCGGTAGGAAATGAGCAGTTCTTC. This translates into CASSANGPVGNEQFF. The chain joins TRBV7-8 to TRBJ2-1; D not resolved. CDR1 and CDR2 (germline): SGHVS, FQNEAQ. The CDR3 has 15 amino acids. V lost 5 bases, J lost 7 bases, and 18 bases lay in between.

The chain links TRBV3-1 to TRBJ1-1; the match to TRBD1 covers 11 bases. V lost 5 bases to trimming and J lost 3 bases; unmatched junction nucleotides: 2. Germline V gene lookup returns CDR1 LGHDT and CDR2 YNNKEL (reference sequence). CDR3 length: 14 residues. In DNA form, the CDR3 reads TGTGCCAGCAGCAGGACAGGGGGCTACACTGAAGCTTTCTTT. This gives the protein CASSRTGGYTEAFF.

The DNA for the CDR3 is TGCGCCAGCAGGTCGCAGGGGGCGGAGGAGTTCTTC. Translated: CASRSQGAEEFF. The chain has TRBV5-1 and TRBJ2-1, with 8 bases identical to TRBD1. V trimming: 5 bases; J trimming: 14 bases; junction bases outside the gene matches: 9. Germline V gene data show CDR1 as SGHRS and CDR2 as YFSETQ. This CDR3 contains 12 residues.

This clonotype was detected only a few times. V gene TRBV11-2 combines with J gene TRBJ2-3; 10 bases are a match to TRBD1. This CDR3 is 17 amino acids long. Germline CDR1 is SGHAT and CDR2 is FQNNGV. V was pared by 5 bases and J by 4 bases, with 12 bases of the junction left unmatched. CDR3 bases: TGTGCCAGCAGCCTCACCTATGGGACAGGGGAGTCAGATACGCAGTATTTT. It specifies CASSLTYGTGESDTQYF.

This clonotype was found a few times. The V gene is TRBV19, the J gene TRBJ1-1; unclear D gene. V was trimmed by 3 bases and J by 0 bases, leaving 8 bases between them. There are 14 residues in the CDR3. Germline assignment: CDR1 LNHDA and CDR2 SQIVND (reference sequence). CDR3 residues: CASSILSLNTEAFF. The CDR3 DNA sequence: TGTGCCAGTAGTATTCTCAGCCTGAACACTGAAGCTTTCTTT.

This clonotype was seen only a few times. J is TRBJ2-5 and V is TRBV18, with TRBD1 matching 7 bases. The germline CDR1 and CDR2 sequences are KGHSH and LQKENI. V shed 2 bases, J shed 4 bases, and the junction held 4 bases outside the gene matches. The CDR3 spans 14 residues. DNA for the CDR3: TGTGCCAGCTCACCAAGAAACAGGGGAGAGACCCAGTACTTC. Translated: CASSPRNRGETQYF.

V is TRBV12-3 or TRBV12-4 and J is TRBJ1-2; 9 nucleotides agree with TRBD1. The CDR3 extends over 13 amino acids. V shed 6 bases, J shed 7 bases, and the junction held 6 bases outside the gene matches. In nucleotides, the CDR3 is TGTGCCAGCAGGGGACAGGGCCAGTCTGGCTACACCTTC. It encodes CASRGQGQSGYTF.

The chain recombines TRBV9 with TRBJ1-4; D remains ambiguous. Germline CDR1 and CDR2: SGDLS and YYNGEE. Trimming shortened V by 0 bases and J by 1 base, and 7 bases separated the two germline ends. This CDR3 spans 15 amino acids. CDR3 coding DNA: TGTGCCAGCAGCGTAGGAACCAGAACTAATGAAAAACTGTTTTTT. Translated, it gives CASSVGTRTNEKLFF.

The rearrangement links TRBV7-8 to TRBJ1-5; 10 bases map to TRBD1. The CDR3 spans 17 residues. V was pared by 5 bases and J by 2 bases, with 9 bases of the junction left unmatched. Germline V gives CDR1 SGHVS, CDR2 FQNEAQ. In DNA, the CDR3 is TGTGCCAGCAGCACGAGGGACAGGGGATTACGCAATCAGCCCCAGCATTTT. The encoded protein is CASSTRDRGLRNQPQHF.

This rearrangement joins TRBV7-2 to TRBJ2-2, with D tentatively TRBD1 (6 bases). CDR3 length: 15 amino acids. Trimming shortened V by 0 bases and J by 3 bases, and 8 bases separated the two germline ends. Looked up from germline, CDR1 is SGHTA and CDR2 is FQGNSA. The CDR3 is CASSLAQGHTGELFF. The CDR3 nucleotides read TGTGCCAGCAGCTTAGCGCAGGGGCACACCGGGGAGCTGTTTTTT.

The table lists this clonotype with many counts. The chain recombines TRBV18 with TRBJ2-2; 8 nucleotides line up with TRBD1. This CDR3 region has 15 residues. CDR1 and CDR2 (germline): KGHSH, LQKENI. Trimming at V came to 5 bases and at J to 1 base, leaving 3 bases not matched to a gene. The CDR3 DNA sequence: TGTGCCAGCTCAACCGGACAGGGGAACACCGGGGAGCTGTTTTTT. This encodes CASSTGQGNTGELFF. Drawing the rest from reference TRBV18 and TRBJ2-2, the complete variable domain is NAGVMQNPRHLVRRRGQEARLRCSPMKGHSHVYWYRQLPEEGLKFMVYLQKENIIDESGMPKERFSAEFPKEGPSILRIQQVVRGDSAAYFCASSTGQGNTGELFFGEGSRLTVL.

This chain links TRBV10-2 with TRBJ2-3; 14 bases line up with TRBD2. The CDR3 is 20 amino acids. Unmatched junction bases numbered 12, after V lost 2 bases and J lost 2 bases. The germline V gene encodes CDR1 WSHSY and CDR2 SAAADI. CDR3 in amino acids: CASSERAPGLAGDTTDTQYF. Here the CDR3 DNA reads TGCGCCAGCAGTGAGCGGGCTCCGGGACTAGCGGGGGACACCACAGATACGCAGTATTTT.

V is TRBV15 and J is TRBJ2-6; D unresolved. Deletions cut 1 base from V and 2 bases from J, with 12 bases between. Germline V CDR1 and CDR2: LNHNV, YYDKDF (reference sequence). The CDR3 is 17 residues long. The CDR3 nucleotides are TGTGCCACCAGCAGAGTACTCGGCAACCCTGGGGCCAACGTCCTGACTTTC. This sequence encodes CATSRVLGNPGANVLTF.